The rows below give T cell receptor beta chains drawn from one sample of a study of OX40 agonist ivuxolimab in advanced cancers. TCRdb keeps only in-frame clones here, not all; method: immunoSEQ multiplex PCR. The sample yields some 100,000 clones, 84% seen once. This specimen consisted of CD4+ or CD8+ T cells sorted from blood, obtained in a trial of the OX40 agonist ivuxolimab. Receptors originate from an adult with an advanced solid tumor such as melanoma, head and neck, liver or kidney cancer. Each CDR3 is given with its conserved first and last residue. The order of the fields is V gene, J gene, clone size, D gene, CDR3 DNA, CDR3 protein. A D gene is named only where the DNA matches it firmly. For some rows the clone size is stated as once, few or many, or as a class when expanded; others skip it.

V: TRBV7-6
J: TRBJ1-5
size: -
D: TRBD1
DNA: TGTGCCAGCAGCTTAGTGGCAGGGGGGGCTATGAATCAGCCCCAGCATTTT
CDR3: CASSLVAGGAMNQPQHF

V: TRBV4-1
J: TRBJ2-7
size: medium-sized
D: -
DNA: TGCGCCAGCAGGGAGGGAAGCTCCTACGAGCAGTACTTC
CDR3: CASREGSSYEQYF

V: TRBV10-2
J: TRBJ2-5
size: once
D: -
DNA: TGCGCCAGCAGTGCAGTCAACTTCTATCCTTACTTC
CDR3: CASSAVNFYPYF

V: TRBV5-1
J: TRBJ2-3
size: -
D: TRBD1
DNA: TGCGCCAGCACCCTAGAGGGACAGAACACAGATACGCAGTATTTT
CDR3: CASTLEGQNTDTQYF

V: TRBV4-2
J: TRBJ2-2
size: -
D: -
DNA: TGTGCCAGCAGCCAGACTAAGACCGGGGAGCTGTTTTTT
CDR3: CASSQTKTGELFF

V: TRBV20-1
J: TRBJ1-1
size: -
D: -
DNA: TGCAGTGCGCCAAGGAACACTGAAGCTTTCTTT
CDR3: CSAPRNTEAFF

V: TRBV19
J: TRBJ1-1
size: once
D: -
DNA: TGTGCCAGTAGTAGGAGGGACGGGAACACTGAAGCTTTCTTT
CDR3: CASSRRDGNTEAFF

V: TRBV5-6
J: TRBJ1-2
size: -
D: -
DNA: TGTGCCAGCAGCAGACCCAGGGGCGATGGCTACACCTTC
CDR3: CASSRPRGDGYTF

V: TRBV29-1
J: TRBJ1-1
size: -
D: -
DNA: TGCAGCGCTGAACTTAACACTGAAGCTTTCTTT
CDR3: CSAELNTEAFF

V: TRBV5-1
J: TRBJ2-2
size: -
D: -
DNA: TGCGCCAGCAGCACGGGATCCTCGAACACCGGGGAGCTGTTTTTT
CDR3: CASSTGSSNTGELFF

V: TRBV28
J: TRBJ2-7
size: -
D: TRBD1
DNA: TGTGCCAGCAGCTCCCCGGGACAGGGAATCGAGCAGTACTTC
CDR3: CASSSPGQGIEQYF

V: TRBV5-8
J: TRBJ2-7
size: -
D: -
DNA: TGTGCCAGCAGCTTAACGGTAACCTACGAGCAGTACTTC
CDR3: CASSLTVTYEQYF

V: TRBV30
J: TRBJ2-7
size: -
D: -
DNA: TGTGCCTGGAGTGTTGAACCGTCCTACGAGCAGTACTTC
CDR3: CAWSVEPSYEQYF

V: TRBV11-1
J: TRBJ1-1
size: -
D: TRBD1
DNA: TGTGCCAGCAGCTCCAGACAGGGGCGGACTGAAGCTTTCTTT
CDR3: CASSSRQGRTEAFF

V: TRBV7-9
J: TRBJ2-6
size: once
D: TRBD1
DNA: TGTGCCACCGGGACAGCCCTCTCTGGGGCCAACGTCCTGACTTTC
CDR3: CATGTALSGANVLTF